Here is one T cell receptor (beta chain) with its context. There is no known antigen for this receptor. No quality values exist for individual bases; no much larger clone is one base distant. The germline V gene sets CDR1 to MDHEN and CDR2 to SYDVKM. V loses 6 bases at its end and J loses 10 bases; junction bases beyond the gene matches: 14. The CDR3 covers 16 residues, taking in both the cysteine and the phenylalanine. The CDR3 DNA has 48 bases and is translated from base 1. The sample belongs to a study of T cell changes during pregnancy in multiple sclerosis (dated by TCRdb to the late 2010s). Concerning the study at large: In women with multiple sclerosis, the researchers looked at how the T cell repertoire shifted as pregnancy progressed.

The library came from the immunoSEQ multiplex PCR assay. Here the immuneACCESS table is served through TCRdb, limited to in-frame sequences with V and J called. Missing clones are a known gap in these copies; in checked studies unresolved V genes cover under half, and the rest lacks a known reason. A total of about 87,000 clones appear in this sample, over 85% of them only once. The top ten constitute about 1.4% of the sample. This receptor was taken from a female donor in good health, enrolled as a control in a pregnancy study. The material was peripheral blood, obtained in the third trimester of pregnancy. The chain uses TRBV28 and TRBJ1-4; 10 central bases correspond to TRBD1. In nucleotides, the sequence is TGTGCCAGCAGATTGGCTCCGACAGGGGGCATTGGAAAACTGTTTTTT. The resulting protein is CASRLAPTGGIGKLFF. Reference TRBV28 and TRBJ1-4 proteins supply the regions before and after the CDR3; the full variable domain is: DVKVTQSSRYLVKRTGEKVFLECVQDMDHENMFWYRQDPGLGLRLIYFSYDVKMKEKGDIPEGYSVSREKKERFSLILESASTNQTSMYLCASRLAPTGGIGKLFFGSGTQLSVL.